The entry below gives a single T cell receptor (beta chain) sequence along with its context. No antigen is known for it. The data are from a study of PD-1 blockade in classical Hodgkin lymphoma. Points from the study as a whole: Differences between repertoires have undefined causes, possibly disease activity or prior therapy. Relapsed/refractory patients reportedly had lower baseline diversity than newly diagnosed patients.

Germline CDR1 is KGHSH and CDR2 is LQKENI. This CDR3 region has 15 residues. V trimming: 8 bases; J trimming: 7 bases; junction bases outside the gene matches: 9. The repertoire was sequenced with immunoSEQ multiplex PCR; TCRdb's copy has only in-frame clones and lacks some. The data contain 25,000 to 30,000 clones, 80% to 90% of them singletons. Specified time point: newly diagnosed, previously untreated cHL patient sample. Magnetic depletion of unwanted cells isolated CD4+ T cells from thawed PBMCs. Peripheral samples used as comparators were newly diagnosed, untreated classical Hodgkin lymphoma PBMCs.

Sequenced input: CD4+ T cells from blood. The rearrangement links TRBV18 to TRBJ2-1; the match to TRBD2 covers 12 bases. The sequence came from a human donor with classical Hodgkin lymphoma. In DNA, the CDR3 is TGTGCCAGCCGTCCTAGCGGGAGGGTGTCGAATGAGCAGTTCTTC. It translates to CASRPSGRVSNEQFF.